This TCR beta chain was recovered during a study of Ad26.COV2.S vaccination and SARS-CoV-2 variants (dated by TCRdb to the early 2020s). With regard to the full study: Vaccine-arm donors were drawn from COV1001, a multicentre, randomized, double-blind, placebo-controlled phase I-IIa trial of Ad26.COV2.S in healthy adults. Dosing of Ad26.COV2.S was intramuscular, at either 5x10^10 or 1x10^11 viral particles, delivered as one shot or as two shots spaced 56 days apart. Sequencing of the TCRbeta repertoire served to evaluate the specificity and breadth of SARS-CoV-2-reactive T cell receptors following Ad26.COV2.S vaccination. A total of approximately 30 samples were included in the TCR-sequenced set, comprising about 20 Ad26.COV2.S vaccine recipients, 5 placebo recipients and 8 SARS-CoV-2 convalescent individuals. Trial participants were randomized into five groups of five: low-dose or high-dose Ad26.COV2.S given once or twice, or placebo on both occasions. Throughout the experiments and outcome assessment, investigators stayed blinded to trial group allocation. Study-wide findings and limitations: It was noted by the authors that total T cell responses may have been underestimated by the TCR breadth and depth analyses. Higher spike-specific TCR breadth was observed in Ad26.COV2.S recipients than in placebo recipients (P = 0.0014). After vaccination, spike-specific CD8+ and CD4+ T cell responses were reported to show substantial breadth. Comparable non-spike TCR breadth was observed between vaccine and placebo recipients, consistent with only spike being contained in the vaccine. Comparing responses between vaccine doses or regimens was not something the study was powered to do.

The immunoSEQ Assay was the method used to sequence TCRbeta CDR3 regions. After extraction, genomic DNA underwent amplification by bias-controlled multiplex PCR, followed by high-throughput sequencing. Per the original workflow: Collapsing and filtering of sequences were performed to quantify the absolute abundance of each unique TCRbeta CDR3 region. T cell fraction was estimated by normalization of TCRbeta template counts to usable DNA, with usable DNA being measured through amplification of reference genes present in all nucleated cells. Repertoire TCRs were annotated as SARS-CoV-2-specific by exact matching of V gene, CDR3 amino acid sequence and J gene to a known reactive TCR set. The reference SARS-CoV-2 TCR set was obtained from MIRA and was filtered for enrichment in COVID-19-positive ImmuneCODE repertoires, whereby public or cross-reactive TCRs were removed. Using the MIRA antigens, annotated TCRs were further analysed by specific ORF or by position within an ORF. Depth was the summed frequency of annotated unique rearrangements, while breadth was defined as annotated unique rearrangements over total unique productive rearrangements. Two-sided Wilcoxon rank-sum tests were applied when comparing TCR breadth between groups. The clones in this table, taken by TCRdb from immuneACCESS, are in-frame only. Not every clone is retained; where verified, under half of the shortfall comes from an unresolved V gene, and the cause of the rest is unknown. V, J and clone size are taken as reported in that table, and D and trimming were inferred from the DNA itself. This sample holds roughly 320,000 clones; 70% to 90% were observed only once. Together, the top ten hold 2% to 2.5% of the sample.

The treatment or condition label for this specimen denotes: around 19 received Ad26.COV2.S at low or high dose, single or two shots; several received placebo; per-sample allocation not given. For vaccine and placebo recipients, repertoires were sequenced using samples collected on day 63 after the first injection. In Cohort 1b, about two dozen adults aged 18-55 years were enrolled at a single site in Boston, USA, between 29 July and 7 August 2020. Ad26.COV2.S was a replication-incompetent adenovirus type 26 vector expressing a prefusion-stabilized SARS-CoV-2 spike protein from the original Wuhan strain. Points on this clone: It lacks a known antigen. Per-base quality was not reported, and no clone a single base away is much larger than it.

The CDR3, cysteine through phenylalanine, is 14 amino acids long. The read is trimmed to its CDR3 DNA, 42 bases read in frame from base 1. CDR1 and CDR2 were assigned from the germline V gene as MNHEY and SVGAGI. Trimming removed 8 bases from V and 6 bases from J; the gene matches leave 11 bases unexplained. The clonotype comes from a person aged 18-65 years who received the Ad26.COV2.S COVID-19 vaccine or a placebo. The rearranged chain carries TRBV6-5 and TRBJ1-1; TRBD1 aligns with 8 central bases. Sequencing used peripheral blood, obtained in a trial of Ad26.COV2.S vaccine versus placebo. The CDR3 reads as follows: CASGRDRSSSEAFF. Here is the DNA: TGTGCCAGCGGAAGGGACAGGTCCTCATCTGAAGCTTTCTTT.